A selection of T cell receptor beta chains follows, all from one sample in a study of T cell responses to AZD1222 COVID-19 vaccine. Method: immunoSEQ multiplex PCR; TCRdb's copy keeps in-frame clones and lacks some. The repertoire holds about 180,000 clones, with 80% to 95% as singletons. This material consisted of peripheral blood, taken 28 days after the second AZD1222 dose. These receptors came from an adult who received the AZD1222 COVID-19 vaccine. CDR3s leave out the opening cysteine and the closing phenylalanine or tryptophan. D genes are given only for firm matches. Clone size is given for some rows only: seen once, a few or many times, or a class if the clone is expanded.

>TRBD2|NA|TRBV5-6
ASRLAGGQVEQY
>TRBD2|few|TRBV6-4
ASSDTKGGSDEQF
>TRBD1|NA|TRBV5-1
ASSLRGEGTANYT
>NA|once|TRBV6-5
ASSYSSDQPQH
>NA|NA|TRBV12-2
ASRLDRTNRWNTGELF
>TRBD1|NA|TRBV18
ASSPFRDRDNEQF
>NA|NA|TRBV24-1
ATSPGGAGGELF
>TRBD1|NA|TRBV5-4
ASSPFWAGTGVFYEQY
>TRBD2|NA|TRBV7-8
ASSLGLAGAYEQY
>TRBD2|NA|TRBV27
ASRLLAGGAGELF
>TRBD1|NA|TRBV5-4
ASSGRTGNYNEQF
>NA|once|TRBV5-5
ASSRAQETQY
>TRBD2|NA|TRBV5-1
ASSFYREGWETQY
>NA|NA|TRBV28
ASSLMGAITEAF
>NA|NA|TRBV3-1/TRBV3-2
ASSGWELVHNEQF
>NA|NA|TRBV10-3
AISSTASNNSPLH
>NA|NA|TRBV27
ASSLIPSTGHYGYT
>NA|NA|TRBV30
AWEGGRLNTEAF
>TRBD2|NA|TRBV30
AWSGLAGDLVNEQF
>TRBD1|NA|TRBV6-5
ASSSGTGDYNEQF
>NA|NA|TRBV7-9
ASSSSDLAYNEQF
>NA|NA|TRBV11-2
ASSRGGRNSPLH
>NA|once|TRBV25-1
ASSDWDYSSTDTQY
>NA|NA|TRBV14
ASSQQDSYNEQF
>TRBD2|NA|TRBV2
AMKREGHYEQY